This entry lists 7 T cell receptor beta chains sequenced from one sample in a study of blood T cell repertoires in COVID-19. The protocol was immunoSEQ multiplex PCR, while the TCRdb copy is restricted to in-frame clones and leaves out a portion. The sample has 250,000 to 300,000 clones, around 88% seen once; the top ten hold around 14%. Sequencing was done on a sample of peripheral blood. The receptors were gathered from a woman in her sixties or seventies with COVID-19, enrolled during active disease.

The V and J genes are TRBV7-2 and TRBJ1-1; 7 bases match TRBD1. J was trimmed by 3 bases and V by 5 bases; bases with no gene match: 3. In germline, CDR1 is SGHTA, CDR2 FQGNSA. The CDR3 has 13 amino acids. The CDR3 loop reads CASSRDSYTEAFF. CDR3 sequence (DNA): TGTGCCAGCAGCAGGGACAGCTACACTGAAGCTTTCTTT.

The CDR3 DNA reads TGTGCCAGCAGCTTAGACACCTATAATTCACCCCTCCACTTT. Protein product: CASSLDTYNSPLHF. This rearrangement joins TRBV5-5 to TRBJ1-6, with D uncertain. The CDR3 runs 14 residues. CDR1 and CDR2 (germline): SGHKS, YYEKEE (reference sequence). V shed 2 bases and J shed 2 bases, with 5 bases lying between them.

The V and J genes are TRBV7-2 and TRBJ1-2; maybe TRBD1 (5 bases). V was shortened by 1 base and J by 8 bases, with 11 bases between the two germline ends. The CDR3 loop spans 13 amino acids. In germline, CDR1 is SGHTA, CDR2 FQGNSA. In DNA, the CDR3 is TGTGCCAGCAGCTTAGGTCAGGGAGGAGGCTACACCTTC. This encodes CASSLGQGGGYTF. Drawing the rest from reference TRBV7-2 and TRBJ1-2, the complete variable domain is GAGVSQSPSNKVTEKGKDVELRCDPISGHTALYWYRQSLGQGLEFLIYFQGNSAPDKSGLPSDRFSAERTGGSVSTLTIQRTQQEDSAVYLCASSLGQGGGYTFGSGTRLTVV.

The chain recombines TRBV12-3 or TRBV12-4 with TRBJ1-1; D is undetermined. V shed 3 bases and J shed 1 base, with 6 bases lying between them. This CDR3 is 13 amino acids long. CDR3 DNA: TGTGCCAGCAGTTTGTCAGAGAACACTGAAGCTTTCTTT. It specifies CASSLSENTEAFF.

The chain recombines TRBV19 with TRBJ2-7; D is ambiguous. Trimming stripped 10 bases from V and 0 bases from J, with 19 bases between. The CDR3 is 15 residues long. The germline V gene encodes CDR1 LNHDA and CDR2 SQIVND (reference sequence). CDR3 sequence: CATSPSFSSSYEQYF. The CDR3 region has the DNA TGTGCCACCTCGCCCAGTTTTAGCAGCTCCTACGAGCAGTACTTC.

The V gene is TRBV28, the J gene TRBJ1-2, with TRBD1 identical over 8 bases. Losses at the gene ends were 2 bases for V and 7 bases for J; bases not matched to a gene: 12. CDR3 length equals 16 residues. Germline CDR1 MDHEN, CDR2 SYDVKM. The CDR3 reads CASSLATPGQEGGYTF. The CDR3 DNA reads TGTGCCAGCAGTTTAGCTACTCCGGGACAGGAGGGTGGCTACACCTTC.

The chain recombines TRBV6-5 with TRBJ2-5; 11 bases align to TRBD2. The J segment lost 9 bases and the V segment lost 5 bases, leaving 11 bases of the junction unmatched. The germline V gene has CDR1 MNHEY and CDR2 SVGAGI. This CDR3 is 15 amino acids long. For the CDR3, the DNA is TGTGCCAGCAGTACCATAGCGGGGGGGCCTGAGGCCCAGTACTTC. It yields the protein CASSTIAGGPEAQYF.